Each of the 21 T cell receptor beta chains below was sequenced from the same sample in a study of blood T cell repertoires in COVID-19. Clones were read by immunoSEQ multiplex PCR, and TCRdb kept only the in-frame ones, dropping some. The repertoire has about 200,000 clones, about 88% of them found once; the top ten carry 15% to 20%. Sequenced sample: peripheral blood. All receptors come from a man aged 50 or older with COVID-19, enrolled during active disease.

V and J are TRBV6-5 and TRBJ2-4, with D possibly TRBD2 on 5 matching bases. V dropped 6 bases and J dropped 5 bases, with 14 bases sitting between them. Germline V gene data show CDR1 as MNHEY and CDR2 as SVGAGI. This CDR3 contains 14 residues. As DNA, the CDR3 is TGTGCCAGCAGGACACCGGGATCGGAAAACATTCAGTACTTC. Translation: CASRTPGSENIQYF.

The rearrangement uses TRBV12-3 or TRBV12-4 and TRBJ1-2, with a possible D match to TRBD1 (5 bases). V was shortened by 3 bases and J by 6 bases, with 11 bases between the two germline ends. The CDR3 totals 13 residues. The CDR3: CASSFVPRDGYTF. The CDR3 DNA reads TGTGCCAGCAGTTTCGTTCCCAGGGATGGCTACACCTTC.

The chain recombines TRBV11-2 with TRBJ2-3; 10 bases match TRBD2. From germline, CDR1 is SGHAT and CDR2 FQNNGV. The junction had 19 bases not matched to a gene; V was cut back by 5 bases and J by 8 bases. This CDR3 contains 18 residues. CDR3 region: CASSLRGGLAGVSGTQYF. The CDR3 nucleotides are TGTGCCAGCAGCCTGAGGGGGGGCCTAGCGGGAGTTAGCGGTACGCAGTATTTT.

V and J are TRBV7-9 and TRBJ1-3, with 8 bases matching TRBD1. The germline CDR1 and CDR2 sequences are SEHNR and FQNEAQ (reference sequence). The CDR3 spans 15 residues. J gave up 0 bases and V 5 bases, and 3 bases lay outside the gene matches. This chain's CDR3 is CASSTGQGSGNTIYF. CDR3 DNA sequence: TGTGCCAGCAGCACCGGACAGGGCTCTGGAAACACCATATATTTT.

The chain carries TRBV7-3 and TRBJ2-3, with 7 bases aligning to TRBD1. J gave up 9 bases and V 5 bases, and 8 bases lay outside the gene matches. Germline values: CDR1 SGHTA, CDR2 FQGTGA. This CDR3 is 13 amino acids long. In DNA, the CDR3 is TGTGCCAGCAGCCGACAGGGTCCAGGGACGCAGTATTTT. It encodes CASSRQGPGTQYF.

In DNA, the CDR3 is TGTGCCAGCAGCAAAGGCGGGACAGACAGCTCCTACGAGCAGTACTTC. As protein: CASSKGGTDSSYEQYF. V is TRBV21-1 and J is TRBJ2-7; the table's D call, TRBD1, has no DNA check behind it. TRBV21-1 is marked as a pseudogene. CDR3 length: 16 residues.

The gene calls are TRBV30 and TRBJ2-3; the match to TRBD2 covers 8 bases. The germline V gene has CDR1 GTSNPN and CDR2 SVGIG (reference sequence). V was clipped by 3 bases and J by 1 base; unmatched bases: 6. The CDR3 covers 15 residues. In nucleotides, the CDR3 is TGTGCCTGGAGACGAAAAGCGGGGGGCACAGATACGCAGTATTTT. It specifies CAWRRKAGGTDTQYF.

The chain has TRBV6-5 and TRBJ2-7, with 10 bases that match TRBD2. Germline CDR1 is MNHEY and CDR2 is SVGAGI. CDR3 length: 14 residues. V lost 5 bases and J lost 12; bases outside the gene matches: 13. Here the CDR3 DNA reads TGTGCCAGCAGTCCCCTAGGGCCCACTAGCGGGGCGTACTTC. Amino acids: CASSPLGPTSGAYF.

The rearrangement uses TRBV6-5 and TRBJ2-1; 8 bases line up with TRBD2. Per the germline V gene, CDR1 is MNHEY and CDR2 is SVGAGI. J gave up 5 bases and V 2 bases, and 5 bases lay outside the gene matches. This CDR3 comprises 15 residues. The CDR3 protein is CASSYGGGRNNEQFF. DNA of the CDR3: TGTGCCAGCAGTTACGGCGGGGGGCGAAACAATGAGCAGTTCTTC.

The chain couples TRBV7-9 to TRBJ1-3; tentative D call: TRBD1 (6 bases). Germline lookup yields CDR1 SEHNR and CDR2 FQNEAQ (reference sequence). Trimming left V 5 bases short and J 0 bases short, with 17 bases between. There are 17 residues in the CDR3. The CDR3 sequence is CASSLSMTGLSGNTIYF. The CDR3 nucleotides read TGTGCCAGCAGCCTAAGCATGACAGGCCTCTCTGGAAACACCATATATTTT.

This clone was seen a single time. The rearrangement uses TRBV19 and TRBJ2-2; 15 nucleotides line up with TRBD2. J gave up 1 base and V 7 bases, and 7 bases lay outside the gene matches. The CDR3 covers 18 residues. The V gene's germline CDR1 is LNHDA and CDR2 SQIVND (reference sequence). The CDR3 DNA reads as TGTGCCAGTACGGGACTAGCGGGGGGTCCCCGGAACACCGGGGAGCTGTTTTTT. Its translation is CASTGLAGGPRNTGELFF.

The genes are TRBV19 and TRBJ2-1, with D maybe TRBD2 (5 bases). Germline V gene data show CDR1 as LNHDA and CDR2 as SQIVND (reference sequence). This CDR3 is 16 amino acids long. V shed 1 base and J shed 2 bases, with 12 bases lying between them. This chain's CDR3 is CASSIVGGSPYNEQFF. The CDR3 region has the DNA TGTGCCAGTAGTATAGTAGGCGGGTCCCCCTACAATGAGCAGTTCTTC. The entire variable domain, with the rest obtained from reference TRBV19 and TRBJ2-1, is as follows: DGGITQSPKYLFRKEGQNVTLSCEQNLNHDAMYWYRQDPGQGLRLIYYSQIVNDFQKGDIAEGYSVSREKKESFPLTVTSAQKNPTAFYLCASSIVGGSPYNEQFFGPGTRLTVL.

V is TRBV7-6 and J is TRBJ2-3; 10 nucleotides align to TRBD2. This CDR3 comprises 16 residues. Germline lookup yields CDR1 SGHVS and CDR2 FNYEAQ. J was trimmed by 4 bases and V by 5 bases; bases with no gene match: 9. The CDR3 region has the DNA TGTGCCAGCAGCATCGGACTAGCGGAGAAGCCAGATACGCAGTATTTT. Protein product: CASSIGLAEKPDTQYF.

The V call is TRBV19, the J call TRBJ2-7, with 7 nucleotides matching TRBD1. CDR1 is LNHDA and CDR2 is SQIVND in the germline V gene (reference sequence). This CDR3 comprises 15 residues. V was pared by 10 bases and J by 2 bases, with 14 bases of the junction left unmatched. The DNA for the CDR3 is TGTGCCACCTACCCCCGGGACAGAGTTACCTACGAGCAGTACTTC. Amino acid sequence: CATYPRDRVTYEQYF.

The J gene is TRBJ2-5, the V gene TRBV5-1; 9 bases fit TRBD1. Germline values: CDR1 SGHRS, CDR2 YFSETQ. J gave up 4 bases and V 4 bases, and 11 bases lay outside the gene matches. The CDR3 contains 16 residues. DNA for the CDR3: TGCGCCAGCAGCCAAGGACAGGGGATTCGTGGAGAGACCCAGTACTTC. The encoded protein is CASSQGQGIRGETQYF.

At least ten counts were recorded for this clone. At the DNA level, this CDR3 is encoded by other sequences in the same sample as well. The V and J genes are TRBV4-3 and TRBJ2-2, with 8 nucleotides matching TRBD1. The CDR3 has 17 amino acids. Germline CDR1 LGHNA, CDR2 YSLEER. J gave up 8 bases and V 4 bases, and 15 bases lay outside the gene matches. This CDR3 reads CASSRERTGLWMGELFF. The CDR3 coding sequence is TGCGCCAGCAGCCGAGAGAGGACAGGGTTGTGGATGGGGGAGCTGTTTTTT.

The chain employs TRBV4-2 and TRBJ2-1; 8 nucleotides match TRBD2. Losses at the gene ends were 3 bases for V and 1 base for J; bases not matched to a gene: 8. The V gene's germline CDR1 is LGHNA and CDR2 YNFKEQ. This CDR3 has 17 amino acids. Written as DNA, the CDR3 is TGTGCCAGCAGCCAGGCCGCGGGAGGTAGGTCCTACAATGAGCAGTTCTTC. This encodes CASSQAAGGRSYNEQFF.

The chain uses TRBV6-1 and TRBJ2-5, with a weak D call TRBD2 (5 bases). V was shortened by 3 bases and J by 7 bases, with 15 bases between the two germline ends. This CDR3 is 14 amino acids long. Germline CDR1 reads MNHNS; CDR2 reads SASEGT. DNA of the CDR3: TGTGCCAGCAGTGAGTCAACGCCGGGGAGGACCCAGTACTTC. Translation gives CASSESTPGRTQYF.

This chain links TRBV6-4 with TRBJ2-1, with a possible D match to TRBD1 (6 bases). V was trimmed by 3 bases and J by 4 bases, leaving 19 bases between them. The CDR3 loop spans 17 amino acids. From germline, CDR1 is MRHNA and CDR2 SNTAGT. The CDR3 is CASSEHATGPQYNEQFF. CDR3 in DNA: TGTGCCAGCAGTGAACATGCGACAGGACCACAGTACAATGAGCAGTTCTTC.

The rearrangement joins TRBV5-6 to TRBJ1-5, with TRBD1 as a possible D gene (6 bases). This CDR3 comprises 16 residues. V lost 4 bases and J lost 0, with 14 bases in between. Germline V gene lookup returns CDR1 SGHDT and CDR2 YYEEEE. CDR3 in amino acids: CASSTFGQLSNQPQHF. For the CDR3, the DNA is TGTGCCAGCAGCACCTTCGGACAGCTTAGCAATCAGCCCCAGCATTTT. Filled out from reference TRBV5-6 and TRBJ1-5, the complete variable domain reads DAGVTQSPTHLIKTRGQQVTLRCSPKSGHDTVSWYQQALGQGPQFIFQYYEEEERQRGNFPDRFSGHQFPNYSSELNVNALLLGDSALYLCASSTFGQLSNQPQHFGDGTRLSIL.

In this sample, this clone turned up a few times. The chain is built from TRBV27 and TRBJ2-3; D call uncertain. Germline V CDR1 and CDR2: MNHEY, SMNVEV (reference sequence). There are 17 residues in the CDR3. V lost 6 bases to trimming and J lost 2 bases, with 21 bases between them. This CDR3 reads CASSPHVADIYTDTQYF. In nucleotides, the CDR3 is TGTGCCAGCAGCCCCCACGTAGCAGATATTTACACAGATACGCAGTATTTT.